This T cell receptor beta chain comes out of a study of post-analysis software for immune sequencing data. Germline V gene sequence: CDR1 SQVTM, CDR2 ANQGSEA. V lost 4 bases to trimming and J lost 2 bases; unmatched junction nucleotides: 7. There are 14 residues in the CDR3. Prepared TCR beta cDNA libraries contained unique molecular identifiers. TCRdb reprocessed the PCR reads via MiXCR and lists one record per CDR3 protein. The table shows 500,000 to 600,000 distinct CDR3 sequences, with 44% occurring only once. This clonotype turned up a few times. The antigen is not known. Study-level findings and limits: Patients had higher frequencies than controls of roughly five TRBV segments, including TRBV5-6, TRBV5-1 and TRBV20-1.

The sequenced material came from blood. This TCR was sampled from a girl under 18 with multiple sclerosis. The V gene is TRBV29-1, the J gene TRBJ2-7; 8 bases are a match to TRBD2. CDR3 in amino acids: CSVGSGLGAYEQYF. CDR3 nucleotide sequence: TGCAGCGTTGGGTCGGGACTAGGGGCCTACGAGCAGTACTTC.